Below, one T cell receptor beta chain is given with its context. Its antigen is undetermined. The data belong to a study of T cell repertoires in cytomegalovirus infection. Study-level background: Public TCR beta signature analysis indicated the presence of both CMV infection and matching HLA type.

The V and J ends lost 4 bases and 8 bases respectively, with 15 bases between them. The CDR3 extends over 13 amino acids. Germline V gives CDR1 SGHDT, CDR2 YYEEEE. Study-level findings and limits: Cumulative frequency of public TCR beta families picked out carriers of CMV plus the relevant HLA.

One entry per CDR3 protein, called by TCRdb with MiXCR from the reads. Of roughly 320,000 distinct CDR3 sequences listed, about 9.2% were seen once; the top ten hold approximately 2.4%. This TCR was sampled from a human donor in good health (CMV status not recorded). Some clones in this sample may be carry-over from other donors' samples. Sequencing used PBMCs. This chain connects TRBV5-6 to TRBJ1-2; D unresolved. The CDR3 sequence is CASSPSALRGYTF. For the CDR3, the DNA is TGTGCCAGCAGCCCGTCCGCCCTACGGGGCTACACCTTC.